This TCR beta chain was recorded in a study of identical twins' blood T cells. Whole-study findings and limits: V gene usage reportedly matched far better within twin pairs than unrelated donors. Environmental influences on twin similarity could not be excluded. Shared CDR3 clonotype counts between two donors mainly tracked the product of their cloneset sizes, twins included.

There are a few counts of this clonotype. Antigen: not known. There are 13 residues in the CDR3. The germline gives CDR1 SGHNT, CDR2 YYREEE (reference sequence). Trimming took 5 bases from V and 8 from J, leaving 14 bases between them. TCRdb processed the 5' RACE reads anew with MiXCR; each CDR3 protein has one entry. The data contain 350,000 to 450,000 distinct CDR3 sequences, roughly 30% of them singletons. The gene calls are TRBV5-4 and TRBJ2-1; D is unresolved. The source of this sequence is a woman between 18 and 50 years old in good health. The sample was PBMCs. DNA of the CDR3: TGTGCCAGCAGTCCCGCGAGAAACGATGAGCAGTTCTTC. This encodes CASSPARNDEQFF.